Following are 30 T cell receptor beta chains from one sample sequenced in a study of blood T cell repertoires in COVID-19. TCRdb's copy holds only in-frame clones and misses some; the assay was immunoSEQ multiplex PCR. The repertoire holds a few hundred thousand clones, with more than 85% as singletons. The sample consisted of peripheral blood. These receptors were obtained from a woman in her forties or fifties with COVID-19, enrolled during active disease.

The V and J genes are TRBV5-4 and TRBJ1-1; perhaps TRBD1 as D (5 bases). V lost 1 base to trimming and J lost 4 bases, with 14 bases between them. The CDR3 runs 15 residues. The germline V gene has CDR1 SGHNT and CDR2 YYREEE (reference sequence). For the CDR3, the DNA is TGTGCCAGCAGCTTGACAGGATACGTTACCACTGAAGCTTTCTTT. Its translation: CASSLTGYVTTEAFF.

The rearrangement links TRBV30 to TRBJ2-1; 7 bases match TRBD2. J was trimmed by 9 bases and V by 2 bases; bases with no gene match: 10. The CDR3 consists of 14 residues. The germline V gene encodes CDR1 GTSNPN and CDR2 SVGIG (reference sequence). The chain's CDR3 is CAWSSGIWGGEQFF. The DNA for the CDR3 is TGTGCCTGGAGTAGCGGTATTTGGGGGGGTGAGCAGTTCTTC.

This clone appeared a few times. The V gene is TRBV6-5, the J gene TRBJ1-5; no reliable D call. The CDR3 is 15 residues long. Between the trimmed V and J ends, which lost 8 bases and 0 bases, there was a span of 14 bases. Germline loops: CDR1 MNHEY, CDR2 SVGAGI. The CDR3 loop is CASARELNSNQPQHF. CDR3 sequence (DNA): TGTGCCAGCGCCCGGGAGCTTAATAGCAATCAGCCCCAGCATTTT.

The CDR3 DNA sequence: TGTGCCAGCAGCGTAGTTCCCGGGACTAGTAGGTACGAGCAGTACTTC. Protein: CASSVVPGTSRYEQYF. The chain links TRBV9 to TRBJ2-7; 8 bases align to TRBD2. This CDR3 has 16 amino acids. Trimming took 0 bases from V and 4 from J; bases not matched to a gene: 9. Germline CDR1 and CDR2: SGDLS and YYNGEE.

This rearrangement joins TRBV28 to TRBJ1-5; no firm D call. This CDR3 spans 14 amino acids. Trimming pared 2 bases from V and 13 bases from J, leaving 18 bases between. Per germline, CDR1 MDHEN and CDR2 SYDVKM. DNA of the CDR3: TGTGCCAGCAGTTTAGGTAGTCCCCTTAAATATCAGCATTTT. Residues: CASSLGSPLKYQHF.

This clone was detected a few times. The rearrangement uses TRBV6-6 and TRBJ2-1, with a possible D match to TRBD1 (6 bases). The germline V and J ends were trimmed by 6 bases and 6 bases, with 18 bases remaining between them. The CDR3 contains 15 residues. Per germline, CDR1 MNHNY and CDR2 SVGAGI (reference sequence). CDR3: CASSHPSRGINEQFF. CDR3 in DNA: TGTGCCAGCAGCCACCCTTCCAGGGGTATCAATGAGCAGTTCTTC.

J is TRBJ2-3 and V is TRBV5-6; 8 bases fit TRBD2. In germline, CDR1 is SGHDT, CDR2 YYEEEE. The length of the CDR3 is 16 residues. V lost 4 bases, J lost 2 bases, and 9 bases stayed unmatched. CDR3 nucleotides: TGTGCCAGCAGCATTCCCTCTAGCGGGCTCACAGATACGCAGTATTTT. It is translated as CASSIPSSGLTDTQYF.

CDR3 sequence (DNA): TGTGCCAGCAGCTTGGCCCTCCCGGGGGGGGCCCCAGGTGGGGAGCTGTTTTTT. Translating it yields CASSLALPGGAPGGELFF. V is TRBV5-5 and J is TRBJ2-2; 8 bases are a match to TRBD2. Trimming at V came to 0 bases and at J to 8 bases, leaving 15 bases not matched to a gene. Looked up from germline, CDR1 is SGHKS and CDR2 is YYEKEE (reference sequence). CDR3 length: 18 amino acids.

CDR3 sequence reads: CASSPHNRAQRDRTIYGYTF. CDR3 DNA sequence: TGTGCCAGCAGTCCCCATAACCGCGCCCAACGGGACAGGACGATCTATGGCTACACCTTC. The chain links TRBV6-6 to TRBJ1-2, with TRBD1 matching over 8 bases. With V trimmed by 5 bases and J by 4 bases, 24 bases remained unmatched. Germline values: CDR1 MNHNY, CDR2 SVGAGI (reference sequence). This CDR3 contains 20 residues.

The chain carries TRBV19 and TRBJ1-1, with 9 bases fitting TRBD1. Germline V gene sequence: CDR1 LNHDA, CDR2 SQIVND (reference sequence). This CDR3 is 14 amino acids long. Trimming took 4 bases from V and 3 from J; bases not matched to a gene: 3. The chain's CDR3 is CASSRDRDDTEAFF. The CDR3 nucleotides read TGTGCCAGTAGTAGGGACAGGGATGACACTGAAGCTTTCTTT.

V is TRBV10-3 and J is TRBJ1-1, with TRBD1 matching over 7 bases. From germline, CDR1 is ENHRY and CDR2 SYGVKD. The V segment lost 7 bases and the J segment 1 base; nucleotides outside the gene matches: 3. There are 13 residues in the CDR3. In DNA form, the CDR3 reads TGTGCCATCACCGGGACAGCGAACACTGAAGCTTTCTTT. This translates into CAITGTANTEAFF.

This clone appeared a single time. The rearrangement uses TRBV7-2 and TRBJ2-7, with D unresolved. V dropped 5 bases and J dropped 2 bases, with 10 bases sitting between them. Germline V CDR1 and CDR2: SGHTA, FQGNSA. The CDR3 spans 13 residues. Written as DNA, the CDR3 is TGTGCCAGCAGCACCACAGCTACCTACGAGCAGTACTTC. It encodes CASSTTATYEQYF.

The chain employs TRBV19 and TRBJ2-3; 7 nucleotides align to TRBD1. Germline trimming cut 6 bases from V and 1 base from J; bases unmatched to any gene: 4. This CDR3 has 14 amino acids. CDR1 is LNHDA and CDR2 is SQIVND in the germline V gene (reference sequence). CDR3 loop: CASRETGRTDTQYF. The CDR3 DNA is TGTGCCAGTAGGGAGACAGGGCGCACAGATACGCAGTATTTT.

The V gene is TRBV11-2, the J gene TRBJ2-7; D may be TRBD1 (5 bases). Germline loops: CDR1 SGHAT, CDR2 FQNNGV. The CDR3 is 14 residues long. V was trimmed by 0 bases and J by 4 bases, leaving 10 bases between them. In nucleotides, the CDR3 is TGTGCCAGCAGCTTAGAGGCAGGGCCGTACGAGCAGTACTTC. Translation: CASSLEAGPYEQYF.

V usage is TRBV4-1 and J usage is TRBJ1-2; tentative D call: TRBD1 (6 bases). This CDR3 region has 13 residues. V was pared by 9 bases and J by 4 bases, with 15 bases between. CDR1 MGHRA and CDR2 YSYEKL come from the germline V gene. In DNA form, the CDR3 reads TGCGCCAGTTCAGGGGCCCCCCGCTATGGCTACACCTTC. It encodes CASSGAPRYGYTF.

The chain joins TRBV2 to TRBJ2-5; 11 nucleotides align to TRBD1. CDR3 length equals 13 residues. V was pared by 7 bases and J by 4 bases, with 2 bases of the junction left unmatched. CDR1 SNHLY and CDR2 FYNNEI come from the germline V gene. This CDR3 reads CASKGTGGETQYF. The CDR3, as DNA: TGTGCCAGCAAGGGGACAGGGGGAGAGACCCAGTACTTC.

The chain uses TRBV11-1 and TRBJ1-2; D is perhaps TRBD1 (6 bases). There are 13 residues in the CDR3. The germline V gene has CDR1 SGHAT and CDR2 FQDESV (reference sequence). Trimming removed 5 bases from V and 2 bases from J, with 9 bases in between. Here the CDR3 DNA reads TGTGCCAGCAGCCCACAGGGCAACTATGGCTACACCTTC. Its translation: CASSPQGNYGYTF.

This chain connects TRBV7-9 to TRBJ2-7; TRBD1 matches 7 bases. Germline CDR1 is SEHNR and CDR2 is FQNEAQ (reference sequence). There are 15 residues in the CDR3. V shed 1 base and J 4 bases; nucleotides not matched to a gene: 7. The CDR3 region has the DNA TGTGCCAGCAGCTTAGAAGGGGGCAGCCCTTACGAGCAGTACTTC. It yields the protein CASSLEGGSPYEQYF.

The rearrangement uses TRBV5-1 and TRBJ2-3, with a possible D match to TRBD2 (5 bases). The CDR3 length is 15 residues. V was pared by 2 bases and J by 2 bases, with 12 bases between. Germline V gene sequence: CDR1 SGHRS, CDR2 YFSETQ. CDR3 protein: CASSFVGGPTDTQYF. In DNA, the CDR3 is TGCGCCAGCAGCTTTGTGGGCGGGCCCACAGATACGCAGTATTTT.

This clone was observed many times. V gene TRBV5-1 combines with J gene TRBJ1-2, with 10 bases lining up with TRBD1. V dropped 4 bases and J dropped 8; count of bases not matched to a gene: 11. Germline-derived CDR1 and CDR2 are SGHRS and YFSETQ. The CDR3 is 15 amino acids. As DNA, the CDR3 is TGCGCCAGCAGCCCTGATCCGGGACAGGGGATCGGCTACACCTTC. It translates to CASSPDPGQGIGYTF.

The chain uses TRBV7-9 and TRBJ2-3; D might be TRBD2 (7 bases). CDR3 length equals 12 residues. Trimming left V 5 bases short and J 6 bases short, with 9 bases between. Per germline, CDR1 SEHNR and CDR2 FQNEAQ (reference sequence). Here the CDR3 DNA reads TGTGCCAGCAGCCGGGGGGCGGATACGCAGTATTTT. It codes for CASSRGADTQYF.

This clone was counted a few times. This sequence joins TRBV3-1 (or the pseudogene TRBV3-2) and TRBJ2-7; tentatively, D is TRBD1 (5 bases). V lost 4 bases and J 1 base, leaving 11 bases between the germline ends. CDR1 is LGHDT and CDR2 is YNNKEL in the germline V gene (reference sequence). The CDR3 runs to 14 residues. CDR3 bases: TGTGCCAGCAGCCCAACGAAGGGGTCCTACGAGCAGTACGTC. Protein sequence: CASSPTKGSYEQYV.

The J gene is TRBJ1-3, the V gene TRBV5-4; D perhaps matches TRBD1 (5 bases). The CDR3 loop spans 14 amino acids. CDR1 SGHNT and CDR2 YYREEE come from the germline V gene (reference sequence). V lost 0 bases, J lost 8 bases, and 12 bases lay in between. The CDR3 region is CASSLGSTGDTIYF. The CDR3, as DNA: TGTGCCAGCAGCTTGGGGTCTACAGGCGACACCATATATTTT.

The chain employs TRBV30 and TRBJ1-1; D is unclear. This CDR3 is built from 13 residues. The ends were cut back, 2 bases at V and 1 base at J, with 8 bases in the middle. The germline CDR1 and CDR2 sequences are GTSNPN and SVGIG (reference sequence). This CDR3 reads CAWSPYKNTEAFF. CDR3 coding DNA: TGTGCCTGGAGTCCGTATAAGAACACTGAAGCTTTCTTT.

The chain employs TRBV10-3 and TRBJ2-3, with D possibly TRBD2 on 5 matching bases. V was cut by 6 bases and J by 5 bases, with 9 bases left in between. Germline V gene sequence: CDR1 ENHRY, CDR2 SYGVKD. This CDR3 has 12 amino acids. The CDR3 sequence is CAISGVGDTQYF. The CDR3 DNA sequence: TGTGCCATCAGCGGGGTGGGAGATACGCAGTATTTT.

The chain uses TRBV4-1 and TRBJ2-5, with a possible D match to TRBD1 (6 bases). Germline V gene sequence: CDR1 MGHRA, CDR2 YSYEKL. V dropped 1 base and J dropped 2 bases, with 14 bases sitting between them. The CDR3 is 16 residues long. In DNA, the CDR3 is TGCGCCAGCAGCCAAGTTCAGGGGCGGAGGCAAGAGACCCAGTACTTC. It yields the protein CASSQVQGRRQETQYF.

V and J are TRBV3-1 (or the pseudogene TRBV3-2) and TRBJ1-2; D possibly corresponds to TRBD1 (5 bases). CDR3 length: 14 residues. The germline V gene encodes CDR1 LGHDT and CDR2 YNNKEL (reference sequence). Trimming removed 1 base from V and 4 bases from J, with 10 bases in between. CDR3 nucleotides: TGTGCCAGCAGCCAAGGCGAAGGGGTCTATGGCTACACCTTC. The encoded protein is CASSQGEGVYGYTF.

This chain connects TRBV4-3 to TRBJ2-2; possibly TRBD1 for D (7 bases). Between the trimmed V and J ends, which lost 3 bases and 5 bases, there was a span of 16 bases. Germline loops: CDR1 LGHNA, CDR2 YSLEER. This CDR3 comprises 16 residues. This chain's CDR3 is CASSHDFRGDTGELFF. CDR3 DNA: TGCGCCAGCAGCCACGACTTCAGGGGGGATACCGGGGAGCTGTTTTTT.

This chain joins TRBV19 and TRBJ1-1, with 9 bases fitting TRBD1. Germline V gives CDR1 LNHDA, CDR2 SQIVND (reference sequence). Trimming at V came to 3 bases and at J to 2 bases, leaving 10 bases not matched to a gene. This CDR3 is 17 amino acids long. The CDR3 DNA is TGTGCCAGTAGTATGGGGACAGGGTTCGGGGCCAACACTGAAGCTTTCTTT. Translation gives CASSMGTGFGANTEAFF.

The V and J genes are TRBV15 and TRBJ2-1, with TRBD1 identical over 7 bases. Germline V gene data show CDR1 as LNHNV and CDR2 as YYDKDF (reference sequence). CDR3 length: 14 residues. After removal of 6 bases from V and 4 bases from J, the junction contained 6 bases not matched to a gene. CDR3 DNA: TGTGCCACCAGGAAGAAGGGACAGTACAATGAGCAGTTCTTC. This sequence encodes CATRKKGQYNEQFF.